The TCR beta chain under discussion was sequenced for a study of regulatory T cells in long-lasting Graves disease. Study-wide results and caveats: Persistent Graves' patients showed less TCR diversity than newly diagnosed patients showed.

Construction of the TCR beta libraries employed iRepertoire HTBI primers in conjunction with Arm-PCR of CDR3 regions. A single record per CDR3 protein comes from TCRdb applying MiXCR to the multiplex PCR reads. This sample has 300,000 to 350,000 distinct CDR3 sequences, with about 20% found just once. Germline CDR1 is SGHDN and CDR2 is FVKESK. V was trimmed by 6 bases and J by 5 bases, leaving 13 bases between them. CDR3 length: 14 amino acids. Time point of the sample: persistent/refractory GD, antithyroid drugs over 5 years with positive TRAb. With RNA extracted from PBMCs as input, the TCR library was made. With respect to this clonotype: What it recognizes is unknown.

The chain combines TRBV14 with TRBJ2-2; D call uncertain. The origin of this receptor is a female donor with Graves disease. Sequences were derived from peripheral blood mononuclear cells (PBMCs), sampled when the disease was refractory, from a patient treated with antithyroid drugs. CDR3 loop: CASSFIKGTGELFF. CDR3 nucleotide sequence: TGTGCCAGCAGTTTTATAAAGGGAACCGGGGAGCTGTTTTTT.